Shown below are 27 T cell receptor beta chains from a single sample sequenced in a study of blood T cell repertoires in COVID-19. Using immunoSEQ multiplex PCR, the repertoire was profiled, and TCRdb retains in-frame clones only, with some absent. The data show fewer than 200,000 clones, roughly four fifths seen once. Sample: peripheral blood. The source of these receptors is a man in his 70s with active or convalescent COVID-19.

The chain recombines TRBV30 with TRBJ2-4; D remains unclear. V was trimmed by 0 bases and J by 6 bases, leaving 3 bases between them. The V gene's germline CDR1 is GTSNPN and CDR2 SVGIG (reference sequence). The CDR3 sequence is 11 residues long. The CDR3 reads CAWSVANIQYF. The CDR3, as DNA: TGTGCCTGGAGTGTGGCAAACATTCAGTACTTC.

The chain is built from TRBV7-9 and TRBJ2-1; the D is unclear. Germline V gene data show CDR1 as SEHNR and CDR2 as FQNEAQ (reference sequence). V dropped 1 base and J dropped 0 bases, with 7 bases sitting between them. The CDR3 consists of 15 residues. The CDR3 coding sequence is TGTGCCAGCAGCTTAGGCGGAATCTCCTACAATGAGCAGTTCTTC. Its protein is CASSLGGISYNEQFF.

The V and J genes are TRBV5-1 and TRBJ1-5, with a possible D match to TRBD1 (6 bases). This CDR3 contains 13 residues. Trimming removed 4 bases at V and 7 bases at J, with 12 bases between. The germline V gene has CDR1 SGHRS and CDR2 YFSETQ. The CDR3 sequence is CASSLGGEQPQHF. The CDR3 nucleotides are TGCGCCAGCAGCCTAGGGGGAGAACAGCCCCAGCATTTT.

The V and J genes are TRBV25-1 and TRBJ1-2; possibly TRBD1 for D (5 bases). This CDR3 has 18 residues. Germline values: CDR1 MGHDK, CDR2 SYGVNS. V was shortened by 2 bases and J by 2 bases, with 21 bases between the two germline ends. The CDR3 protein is CASSENWGKARANYGYTF. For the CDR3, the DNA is TGTGCCAGCAGTGAAAATTGGGGAAAGGCCAGGGCGAACTATGGCTACACCTTC.

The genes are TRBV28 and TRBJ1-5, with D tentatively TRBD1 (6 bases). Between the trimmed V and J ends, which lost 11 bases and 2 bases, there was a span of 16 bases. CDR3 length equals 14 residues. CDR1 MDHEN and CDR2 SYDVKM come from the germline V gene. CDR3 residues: CACGGAGGNQPQHF. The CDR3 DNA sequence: TGTGCCTGCGGGGGGGCGGGGGGCAATCAGCCCCAGCATTTT.

CDR3 nucleotides: TGTGCCAGCAGTTACCCGGGGGAAACTGAAGCTTTCTTT. Translated, it gives CASSYPGETEAFF. The chain joins TRBV6-5 to TRBJ1-1; TRBD1 might be the D (5 bases). Germline V gives CDR1 MNHEY, CDR2 SVGAGI. This CDR3 is built from 13 residues. Trimming took 2 bases from V and 5 from J, leaving 9 bases between them.

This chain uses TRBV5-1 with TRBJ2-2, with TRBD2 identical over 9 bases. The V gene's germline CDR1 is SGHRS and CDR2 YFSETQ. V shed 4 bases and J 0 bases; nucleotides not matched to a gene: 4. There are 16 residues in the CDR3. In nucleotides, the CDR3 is TGCGCCAGCAGCCCGACTAGCGGAGCGAACACCGGGGAGCTGTTTTTT. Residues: CASSPTSGANTGELFF.

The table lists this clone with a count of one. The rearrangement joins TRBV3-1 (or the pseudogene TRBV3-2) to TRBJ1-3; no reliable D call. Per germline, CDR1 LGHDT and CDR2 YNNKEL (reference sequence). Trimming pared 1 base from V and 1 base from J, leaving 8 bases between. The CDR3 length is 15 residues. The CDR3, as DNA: TGTGCCAGCAGCCAAGGCCGAGGATCTGGAAACACCATATATTTT. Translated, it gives CASSQGRGSGNTIYF.

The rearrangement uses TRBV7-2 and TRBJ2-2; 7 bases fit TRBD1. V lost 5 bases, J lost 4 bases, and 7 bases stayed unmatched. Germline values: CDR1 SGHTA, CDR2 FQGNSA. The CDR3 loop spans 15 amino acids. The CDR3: CASSKLTGSTGELFF. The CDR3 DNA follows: TGTGCCAGCAGCAAACTGACAGGGTCCACCGGGGAGCTGTTTTTT.

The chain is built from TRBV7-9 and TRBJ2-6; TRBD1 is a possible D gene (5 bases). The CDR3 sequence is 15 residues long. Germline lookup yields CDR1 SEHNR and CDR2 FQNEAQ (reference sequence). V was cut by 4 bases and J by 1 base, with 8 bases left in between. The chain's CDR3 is CASSSKGSGANVLTF. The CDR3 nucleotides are TGTGCCAGCAGCTCCAAGGGGTCTGGGGCCAACGTCCTGACTTTC.

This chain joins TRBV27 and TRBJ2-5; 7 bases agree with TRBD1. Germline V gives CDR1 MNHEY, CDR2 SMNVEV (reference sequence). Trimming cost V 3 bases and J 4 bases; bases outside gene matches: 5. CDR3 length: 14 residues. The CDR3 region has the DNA TGTGCCAGCAGTTTCTGGGACAGACGAGAGACCCAGTACTTC. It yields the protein CASSFWDRRETQYF.

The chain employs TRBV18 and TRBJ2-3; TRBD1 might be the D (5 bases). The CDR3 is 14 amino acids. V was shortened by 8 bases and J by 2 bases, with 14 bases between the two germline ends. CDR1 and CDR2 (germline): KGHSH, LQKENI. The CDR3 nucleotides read TGTGCCAGCCAACCACGACAGACCACAGATACGCAGTATTTT. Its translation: CASQPRQTTDTQYF.

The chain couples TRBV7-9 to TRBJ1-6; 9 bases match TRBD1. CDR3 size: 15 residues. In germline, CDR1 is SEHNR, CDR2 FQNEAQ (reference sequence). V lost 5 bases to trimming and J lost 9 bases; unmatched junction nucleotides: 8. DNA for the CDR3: TGTGCCAGCAGCCCAGCAGGGACAGGGACTTCACCCCTCCACTTT. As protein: CASSPAGTGTSPLHF.

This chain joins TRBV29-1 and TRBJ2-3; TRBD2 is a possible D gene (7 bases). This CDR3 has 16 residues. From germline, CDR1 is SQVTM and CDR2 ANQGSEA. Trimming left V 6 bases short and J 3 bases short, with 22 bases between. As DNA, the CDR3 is TGCAGCGTGGTCCGAAGGGGGGCGGGAGCAACAGATACGCAGTATTTT. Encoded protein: CSVVRRGAGATDTQYF.

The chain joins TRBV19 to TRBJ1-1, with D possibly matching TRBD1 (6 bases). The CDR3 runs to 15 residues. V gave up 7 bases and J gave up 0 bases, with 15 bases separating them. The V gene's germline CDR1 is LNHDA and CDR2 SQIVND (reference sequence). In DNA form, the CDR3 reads TGTGCCAGTACCGCAGGGGAAAGAATGAACACTGAAGCTTTCTTT. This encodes CASTAGERMNTEAFF.

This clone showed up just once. CDR3 nucleotide sequence: TGTGCCAGCAGCCTTGACGGGAGCAATCAGCCCCAGCATTTT. Protein sequence: CASSLDGSNQPQHF. This chain uses TRBV11-2 with TRBJ1-5, with D uncertain. CDR1 SGHAT and CDR2 FQNNGV come from the germline V gene. V was clipped by 5 bases and J by 1 base, with 9 bases between them. This CDR3 is 14 amino acids long.

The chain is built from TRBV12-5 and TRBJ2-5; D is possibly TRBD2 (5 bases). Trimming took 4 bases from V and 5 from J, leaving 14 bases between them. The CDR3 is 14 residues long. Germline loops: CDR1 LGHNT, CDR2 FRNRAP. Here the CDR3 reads CASGSSGIGETQYF. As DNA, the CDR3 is TGTGCTAGTGGTTCCTCGGGGATCGGGGAGACCCAGTACTTC.

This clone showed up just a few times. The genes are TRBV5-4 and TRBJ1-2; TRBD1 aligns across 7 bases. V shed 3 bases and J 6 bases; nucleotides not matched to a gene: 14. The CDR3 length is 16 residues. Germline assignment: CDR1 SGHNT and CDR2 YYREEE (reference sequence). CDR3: CASSYRHRGLSDGYTF. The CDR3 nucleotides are TGTGCCAGCAGCTATCGCCACAGGGGATTGTCGGATGGCTACACCTTC.

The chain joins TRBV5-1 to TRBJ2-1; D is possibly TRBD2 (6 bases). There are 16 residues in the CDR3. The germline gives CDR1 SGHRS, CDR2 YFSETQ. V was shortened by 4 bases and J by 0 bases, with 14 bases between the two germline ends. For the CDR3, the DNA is TGCGCCAGCAGCGCTCAGCGGGTTCCCTCCTACAATGAGCAGTTCTTC. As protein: CASSAQRVPSYNEQFF.

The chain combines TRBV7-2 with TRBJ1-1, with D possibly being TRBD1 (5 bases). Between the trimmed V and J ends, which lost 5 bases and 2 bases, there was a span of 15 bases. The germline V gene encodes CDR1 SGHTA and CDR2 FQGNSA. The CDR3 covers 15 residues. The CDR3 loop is CASSAAGTGNTEAFF. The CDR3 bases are TGTGCCAGCAGCGCGGCCGGGACTGGAAACACTGAAGCTTTCTTT.

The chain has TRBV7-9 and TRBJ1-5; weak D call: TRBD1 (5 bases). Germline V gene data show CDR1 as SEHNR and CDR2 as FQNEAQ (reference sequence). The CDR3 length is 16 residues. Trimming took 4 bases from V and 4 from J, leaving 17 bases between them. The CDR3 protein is CASSSPGVVGNQPQHF. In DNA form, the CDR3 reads TGTGCCAGCAGCTCCCCGGGGGTGGTCGGAAATCAGCCCCAGCATTTT.

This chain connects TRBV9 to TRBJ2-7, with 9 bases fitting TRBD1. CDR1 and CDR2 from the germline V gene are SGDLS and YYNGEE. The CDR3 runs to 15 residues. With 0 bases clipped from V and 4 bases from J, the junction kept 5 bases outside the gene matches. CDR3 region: CASSVADRGPYEQYF. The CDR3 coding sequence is TGTGCCAGCAGCGTAGCGGACAGGGGACCTTACGAGCAGTACTTC.

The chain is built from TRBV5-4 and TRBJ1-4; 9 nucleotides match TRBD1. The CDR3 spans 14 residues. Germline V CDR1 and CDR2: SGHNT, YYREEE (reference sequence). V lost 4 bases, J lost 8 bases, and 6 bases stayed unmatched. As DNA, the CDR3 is TGTGCCAGCAGCCTAAGGACAGGGGACGAAAAACTGTTTTTT. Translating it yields CASSLRTGDEKLFF.

CDR3 residues: CASSYIKAGPRVSYGYTF. The CDR3 DNA follows: TGTGCCAGCAGTTACATAAAGGCGGGACCTAGGGTCTCGTATGGCTACACCTTC. The V and J genes are TRBV6-2 or TRBV6-3 and TRBJ1-2; TRBD1 is a possible D gene (5 bases). Germline V gene sequence: CDR1 MNHEY, CDR2 SVGEGT. Trimming took off 2 bases at V and 5 bases at J, with 24 bases between the two ends. The CDR3 sequence is 18 residues long.

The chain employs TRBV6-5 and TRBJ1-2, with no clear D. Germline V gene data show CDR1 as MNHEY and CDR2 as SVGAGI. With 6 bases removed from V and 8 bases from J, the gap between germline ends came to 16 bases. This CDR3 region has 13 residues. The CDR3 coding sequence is TGTGCCAGCAGCCAGTTAGGAACAGACGGCTACACCTTC. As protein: CASSQLGTDGYTF.

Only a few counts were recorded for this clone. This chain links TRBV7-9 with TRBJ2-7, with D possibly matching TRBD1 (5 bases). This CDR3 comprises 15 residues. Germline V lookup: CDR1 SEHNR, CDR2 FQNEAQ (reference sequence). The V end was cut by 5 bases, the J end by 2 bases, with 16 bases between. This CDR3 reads CASSNTDSQTYEQYF. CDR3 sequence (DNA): TGTGCCAGCAGCAATACCGACAGTCAGACCTACGAGCAGTACTTC.

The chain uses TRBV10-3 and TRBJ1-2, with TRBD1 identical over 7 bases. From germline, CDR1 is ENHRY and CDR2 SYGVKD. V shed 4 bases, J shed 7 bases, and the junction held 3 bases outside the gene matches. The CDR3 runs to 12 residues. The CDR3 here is CAISVGGAGYTF. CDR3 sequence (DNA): TGTGCCATCAGTGTAGGGGGCGCTGGCTACACCTTC.